This TCR beta chain emerged from a study of T-cell reconstitution after alpha-beta-depleted transplantation in children. This CDR3 has 16 residues. Germline CDR1 is SGHTA and CDR2 is FQGTGA. The V gene end was trimmed by 1 base and the J gene end by 0 bases; junction bases not matched to a gene: 2. Unique molecular identifiers tagged the TCRbeta library. TCRdb independently ran MiXCR on the PCR reads; one entry per CDR3 protein. The sample has 250,000 to 300,000 distinct CDR3 sequences, 9.9% seen once. This clonotype was sampled from a human donor who donated a stem cell graft to a child with SCID. The sequences come from PBMCs from the stem cell graft donor, collected from the stem cell graft. The rearrangement joins TRBV7-3 to TRBJ2-1, with 8 bases matching TRBD1. The CDR3, as DNA: TGTGCCAGCAGCTTAAGGGGACAGGACTCCTACAATGAGCAGTTCTTC. Protein: CASSLRGQDSYNEQFF.